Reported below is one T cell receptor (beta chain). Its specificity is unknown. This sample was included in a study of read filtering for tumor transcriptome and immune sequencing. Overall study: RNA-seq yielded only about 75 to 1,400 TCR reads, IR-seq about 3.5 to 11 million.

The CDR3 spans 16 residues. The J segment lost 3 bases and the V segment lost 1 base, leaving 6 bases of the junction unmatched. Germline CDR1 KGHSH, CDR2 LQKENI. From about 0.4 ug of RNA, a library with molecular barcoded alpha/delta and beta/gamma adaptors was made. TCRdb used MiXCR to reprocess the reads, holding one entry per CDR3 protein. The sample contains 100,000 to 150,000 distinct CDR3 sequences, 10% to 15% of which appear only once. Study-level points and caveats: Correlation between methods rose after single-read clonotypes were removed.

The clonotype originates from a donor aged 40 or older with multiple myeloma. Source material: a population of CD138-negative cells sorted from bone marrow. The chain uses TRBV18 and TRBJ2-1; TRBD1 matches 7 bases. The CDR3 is CASSPQGQISYNEQFF. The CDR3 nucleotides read TGTGCCAGCTCACCACAGGGACAGATTAGCTACAATGAGCAGTTCTTC. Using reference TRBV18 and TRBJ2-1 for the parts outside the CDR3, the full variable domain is NAGVMQNPRHLVRRRGQEARLRCSPMKGHSHVYWYRQLPEEGLKFMVYLQKENIIDESGMPKERFSAEFPKEGPSILRIQQVVRGDSAAYFCASSPQGQISYNEQFFGPGTRLTVL.